The T cell receptor (beta chain) described here comes from a study of CXCR3-negative and CXCR3-positive naive CD8 T cells. Overall study: Per library, roughly 1.6 +/- 0.3 million reads; some 140 million TRB reads overall.

The CDR3 consists of 18 residues. Germline-derived CDR1 and CDR2 are ENHRY and SYGVKD. Using triplicate sorts, 300,000 cells were collected each time from every CD8+ T cell subset. UMI labels and 5' RACE were used to prepare the TRB cDNA libraries. TCRdb re-called the 5' RACE reads, yielding one record per CDR3 amino acid sequence without DNA. Its table records approximately 120,000 distinct CDR3 sequences. Study observations and caveats: Similar TRBV-TRBJ usage was seen in naive cells (both CXCR3-negative and CXCR3-positive), but memory cells differed. Naive subsets showed comparable surface CD5, and TCR interaction strength was also inferred from TRB CDR3 physicochemistry. Researchers report that CXCR3-positive naive cells carry more hydrophobic TRB CDR3s than CXCR3-negative naive cells.

Notes on this clonotype: The antigen is not known.

The source is a human donor in good health. Some clones in this sample may be carry-over from other donors' samples. Sequenced sample: naive CXCR3+ CD8+ T cells from blood. As for subset: CD45RO-CCR7+CD27+CD95- naive CD8+ T cells expressing CXCR3 (TNR3+). The V call is TRBV10-3, the J call TRBJ2-5. The CDR3 sequence is CAISEVLLTQARPETQYF.